This paragraph covers one TCR beta chain sequence. Its antigen is undetermined. CDR1 SGHVS and CDR2 FQNEAQ come from the germline V gene. The CDR3 totals 16 residues. The ends lost 5 bases at V and 4 bases at J; junction bases unmatched: 7. The entry originates in a study of response to subunit inactivated influenza vaccine. Broader study findings: The authors proposed limited new T cell recruitment per seasonal influenza vaccination.

TCRdb ran MiXCR on the RT-PCR reads and lists one entry per CDR3 protein. The data show about 500,000 distinct CDR3 sequences, approximately 15% seen once. The sequence came from a man aged 45-69 years who received an inactivated influenza vaccine. The J gene is TRBJ2-2, the V gene TRBV7-8, with 10 bases aligning to TRBD2. Specimen: CD4+ T cells sorted from PBMCs, collected 23 to 25 months after vaccination. The CDR3 spells CASSLQLAGTTGELFF. The DNA for the CDR3 is TGTGCCAGCAGCCTACAACTAGCGGGGACCACCGGGGAGCTGTTTTTT.